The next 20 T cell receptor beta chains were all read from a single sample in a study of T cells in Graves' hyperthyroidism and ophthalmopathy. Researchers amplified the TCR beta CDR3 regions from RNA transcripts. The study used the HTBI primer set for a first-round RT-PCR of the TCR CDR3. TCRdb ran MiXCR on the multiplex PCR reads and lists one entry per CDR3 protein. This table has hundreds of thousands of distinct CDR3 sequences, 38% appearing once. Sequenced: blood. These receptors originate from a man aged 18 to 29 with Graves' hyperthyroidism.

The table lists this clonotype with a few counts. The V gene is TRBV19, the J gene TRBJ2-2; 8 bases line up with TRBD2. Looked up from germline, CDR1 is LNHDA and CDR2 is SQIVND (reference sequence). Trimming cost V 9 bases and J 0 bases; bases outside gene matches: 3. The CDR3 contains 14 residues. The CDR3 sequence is CASGGDANTGELFF. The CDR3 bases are TGTGCCAGCGGGGGGGACGCGAACACCGGGGAGCTGTTTTTT.

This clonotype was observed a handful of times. This CDR3 reads CASSPGTGMSGELFF. CDR3 DNA: TGCGCCAGCAGCCCCGGGACAGGCATGTCCGGGGAGCTGTTTTTT. The chain carries TRBV5-1 and TRBJ2-2; the match to TRBD1 covers 8 bases. The CDR3 loop spans 15 amino acids. V lost 4 bases to trimming and J lost 6 bases; unmatched junction nucleotides: 8. Germline assignment: CDR1 SGHRS and CDR2 YFSETQ.

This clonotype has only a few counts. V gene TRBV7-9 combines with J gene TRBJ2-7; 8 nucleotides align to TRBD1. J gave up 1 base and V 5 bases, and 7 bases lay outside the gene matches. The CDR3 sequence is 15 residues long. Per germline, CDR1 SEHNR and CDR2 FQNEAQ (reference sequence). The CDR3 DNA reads TGTGCCAGCAGCCCGCAGGGGGCGCGTTCCTACGAGCAGTACTTC. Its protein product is CASSPQGARSYEQYF.

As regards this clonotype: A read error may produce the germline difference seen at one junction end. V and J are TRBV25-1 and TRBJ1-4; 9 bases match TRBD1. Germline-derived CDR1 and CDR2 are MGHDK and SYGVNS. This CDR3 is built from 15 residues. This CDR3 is CASSRGDRAGEKLFF. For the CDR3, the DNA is TGCGCCAGCAGCCGCGGGGACAGGGCGGGGGAAAAACTGTTTTTT. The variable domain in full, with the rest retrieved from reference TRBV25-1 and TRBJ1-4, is EADIYQTPRYLVIGTGKKITLECSQTMGHDKMYWYQQDPGMELHLIHYSYGVNSTEKGDLSSESTVSRIRTEHFPLTLESARPSHTSQYLCASSRGDRAGEKLFFGSGTQLSVL.

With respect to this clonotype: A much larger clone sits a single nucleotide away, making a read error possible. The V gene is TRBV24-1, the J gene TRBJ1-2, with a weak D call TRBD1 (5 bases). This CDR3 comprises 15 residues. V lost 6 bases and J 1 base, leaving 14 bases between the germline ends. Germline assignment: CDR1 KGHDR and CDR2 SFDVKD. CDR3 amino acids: CATSPRDADNYGYTF. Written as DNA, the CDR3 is TGTGCCACCAGTCCGAGGGACGCCGATAACTATGGCTACACCTTC.

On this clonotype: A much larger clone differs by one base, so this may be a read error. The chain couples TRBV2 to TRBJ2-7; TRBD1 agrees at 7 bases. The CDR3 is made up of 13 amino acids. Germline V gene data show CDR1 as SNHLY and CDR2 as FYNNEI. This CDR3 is CASRWGQTYGQYF. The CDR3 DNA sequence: TGTGCCAGCAGATGGGGACAGACCTACGGGCAGTACTTC.

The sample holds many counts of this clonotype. The CDR3, as DNA: TGCGCCAGCAGCTTGGGAGGCGTCTTGGAGCAGTACTTC. It yields the protein CASSLGGVLEQYF. The rearrangement uses TRBV5-1 and TRBJ2-7; D ambiguous. Per germline, CDR1 SGHRS and CDR2 YFSETQ. The CDR3 is 13 amino acids. The ends were cut back, 0 bases at V and 7 bases at J, with 11 bases in the middle. Full variable domain (missing parts from reference TRBV5-1 and TRBJ2-7): KAGVTQTPRYLIKTRGQQVTLSCSPISGHRSVSWYQQTPGQGLQFLFEYFSETQRNKGNFPGRFSGRQFSNSRSEMNVSTLELGDSALYLCASSLGGVLEQYFGPGTRLTVT.

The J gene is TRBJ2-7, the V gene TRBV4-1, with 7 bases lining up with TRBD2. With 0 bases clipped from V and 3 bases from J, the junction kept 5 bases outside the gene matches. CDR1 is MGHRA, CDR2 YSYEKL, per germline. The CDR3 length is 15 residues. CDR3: CASSQDIPSGYEQYF. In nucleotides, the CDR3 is TGCGCCAGCAGCCAAGATATCCCTAGCGGCTACGAGCAGTACTTC.

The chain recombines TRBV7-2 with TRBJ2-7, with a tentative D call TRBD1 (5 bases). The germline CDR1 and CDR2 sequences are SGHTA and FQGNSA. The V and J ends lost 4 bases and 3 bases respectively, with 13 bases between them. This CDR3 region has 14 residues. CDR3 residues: CASSWGVAGYEQYF. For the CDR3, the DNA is TGTGCCAGCAGCTGGGGCGTTGCTGGCTACGAGCAGTACTTC.

The DNA of the CDR3 is TGTGCCATCAGTGACGAGGGGGAGACCCAGTACTTC. Translating gives CAISDEGETQYF. The chain employs TRBV10-3 and TRBJ2-5, with D perhaps being TRBD1 or TRBD2 (5 bases each). In germline, CDR1 is ENHRY, CDR2 SYGVKD. Deletions cut 3 bases from V and 5 bases from J, with 7 bases between. The CDR3 has 12 amino acids.

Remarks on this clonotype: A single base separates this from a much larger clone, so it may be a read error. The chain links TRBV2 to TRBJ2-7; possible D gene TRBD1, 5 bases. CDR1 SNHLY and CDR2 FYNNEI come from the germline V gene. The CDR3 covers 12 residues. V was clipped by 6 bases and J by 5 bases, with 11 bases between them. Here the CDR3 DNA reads TGTGCCAGCAGGGGCAGGGTGGACGAGCAGTACTTC. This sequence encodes CASRGRVDEQYF.

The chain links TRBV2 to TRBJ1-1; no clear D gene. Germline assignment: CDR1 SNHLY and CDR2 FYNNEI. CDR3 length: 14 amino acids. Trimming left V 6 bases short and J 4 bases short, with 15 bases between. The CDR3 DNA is TGTGCCAGCAGCCAAGAGGTCATCAGCACTGAAGCTTTCTTT. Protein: CASSQEVISTEAFF.

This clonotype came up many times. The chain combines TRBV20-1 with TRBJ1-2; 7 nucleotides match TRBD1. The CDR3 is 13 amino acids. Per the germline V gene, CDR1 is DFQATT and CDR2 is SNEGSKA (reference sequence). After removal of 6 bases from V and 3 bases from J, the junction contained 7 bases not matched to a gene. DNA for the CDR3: TGCAGTGCGACAGGACAGGAAGACTATGGCTACACCTTC. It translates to CSATGQEDYGYTF.

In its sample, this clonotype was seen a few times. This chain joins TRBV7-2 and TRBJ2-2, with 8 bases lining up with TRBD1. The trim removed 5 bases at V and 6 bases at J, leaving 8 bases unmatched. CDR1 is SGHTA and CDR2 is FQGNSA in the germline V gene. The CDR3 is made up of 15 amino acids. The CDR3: CASSTWTGWPGELFF. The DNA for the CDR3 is TGTGCCAGCAGCACCTGGACAGGGTGGCCCGGGGAGCTGTTTTTT.

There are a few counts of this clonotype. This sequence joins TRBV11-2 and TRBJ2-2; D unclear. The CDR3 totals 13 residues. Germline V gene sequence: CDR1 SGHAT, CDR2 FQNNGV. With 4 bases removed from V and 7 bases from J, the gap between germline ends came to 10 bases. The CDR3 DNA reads TGTGCCAGCAGCTCGACGAACGGCGGGGAGCTGTTTTTT. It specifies CASSSTNGGELFF.

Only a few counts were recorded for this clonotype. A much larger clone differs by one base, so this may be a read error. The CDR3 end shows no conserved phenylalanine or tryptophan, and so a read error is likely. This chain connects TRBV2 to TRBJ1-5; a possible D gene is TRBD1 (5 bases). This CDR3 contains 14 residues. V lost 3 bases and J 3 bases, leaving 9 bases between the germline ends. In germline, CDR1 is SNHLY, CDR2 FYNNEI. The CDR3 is CASSEGVVNQPQHL. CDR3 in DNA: TGTGCCAGCAGTGAGGGGGTAGTCAATCAGCCCCAGCATCTT.

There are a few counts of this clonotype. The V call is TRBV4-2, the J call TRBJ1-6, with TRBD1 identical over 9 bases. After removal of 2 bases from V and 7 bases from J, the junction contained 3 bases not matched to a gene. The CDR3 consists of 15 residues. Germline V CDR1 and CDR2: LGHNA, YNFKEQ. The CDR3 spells CASSQSGQGNSPLHF. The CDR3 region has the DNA TGTGCCAGCAGCCAATCAGGACAGGGGAATTCACCCCTCCACTTT.

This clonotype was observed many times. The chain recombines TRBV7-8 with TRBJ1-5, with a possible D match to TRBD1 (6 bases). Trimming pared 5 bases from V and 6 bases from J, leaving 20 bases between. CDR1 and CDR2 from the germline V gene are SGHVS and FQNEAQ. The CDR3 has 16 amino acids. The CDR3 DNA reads TGTGCCAGCAGCCATGGCCCTGGACAGACTCGTCAGCCCCAGCATTTT. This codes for CASSHGPGQTRQPQHF. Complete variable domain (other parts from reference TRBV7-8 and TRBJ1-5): GAGVSQSPRYKVAKRGQDVALRCDPISGHVSLFWYQQALGQGPEFLTYFQNEAQLDKSGLPSDRFFAERPEGSVSTLKIQRTQQEDSAVYLCASSHGPGQTRQPQHFGDGTRLSIL.

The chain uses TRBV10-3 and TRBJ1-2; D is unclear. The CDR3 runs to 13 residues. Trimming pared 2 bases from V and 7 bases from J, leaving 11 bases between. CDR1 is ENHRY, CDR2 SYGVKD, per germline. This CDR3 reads CAISERSGFGYTF. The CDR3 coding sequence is TGTGCCATCAGTGAGAGGTCGGGGTTTGGCTACACCTTC.

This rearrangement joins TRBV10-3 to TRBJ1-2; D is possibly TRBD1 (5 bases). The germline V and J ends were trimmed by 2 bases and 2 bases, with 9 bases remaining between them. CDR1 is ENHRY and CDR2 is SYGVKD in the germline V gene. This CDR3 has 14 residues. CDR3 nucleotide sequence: TGTGCCATCAGTGAGAACAGGCTGAACTATGGCTACACCTTC. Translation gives CAISENRLNYGYTF.